Listed below are T cell receptor beta chains from one sample, sequenced in a study of shared clonotypes between healthy human individuals. Profiling relied on immunoSEQ multiplex PCR, and the TCRdb table lists in-frame clones only, not all of them. The table includes hundreds of thousands of clones, 70% to 80% detected once. The specimen was PBMCs. Source of these receptors: a woman aged 40 to 50 in good health. Some clones in this sample may be carry-over from other donors' samples. Each CDR3 is given with its conserved first and last residue. D genes are given only for firm matches. For some rows the clone size is stated as once, few or many, or as a class when expanded; others skip it.

v_call: TRBV28; j_call: TRBJ2-2; clone_size: NA; d_call: NA; cdr3_length: 14; cdr3_nt: TGTGCCAGCAGACTAGCAGAGAACACCGGGGAGCTGTTTTTT; cdr3_aa: CASRLAENTGELFF
v_call: TRBV18; j_call: TRBJ1-2; clone_size: NA; d_call: TRBD1; cdr3_length: 14; cdr3_nt: TGTGCCAGCTCATCGACCGGGACAGGGAATGGCTACACCTTC; cdr3_aa: CASSSTGTGNGYTF
v_call: TRBV11-2; j_call: TRBJ1-4; clone_size: NA; d_call: NA; cdr3_length: 14; cdr3_nt: TGTGCCAGCAGGTTGGTAACGGCAGACGAAAAACTGTTTTTT; cdr3_aa: CASRLVTADEKLFF
v_call: TRBV5-6; j_call: TRBJ2-7; clone_size: NA; d_call: NA; cdr3_length: 17; cdr3_nt: TGTGCCAGCAGCGCGTCCCCCGGGACCACCGCCTCCTACGAGCAGTACTTC; cdr3_aa: CASSASPGTTASYEQYF
v_call: TRBV30; j_call: TRBJ2-2; clone_size: NA; d_call: NA; cdr3_length: 15; cdr3_nt: TGTGCCTGGAGCAGAGACGCTATGAACACCGGGGAGCTGTTTTTT; cdr3_aa: CAWSRDAMNTGELFF
v_call: TRBV15; j_call: TRBJ2-3; clone_size: NA; d_call: NA; cdr3_length: 15; cdr3_nt: TGTGCCACCAGCAGAGAGGGACTCACTACAGATACGCAGTATTTT; cdr3_aa: CATSREGLTTDTQYF
v_call: TRBV6-5; j_call: TRBJ1-2; clone_size: NA; d_call: NA; cdr3_length: 15; cdr3_nt: TGTGCCAGCAGTTACCACCTGGGGGCGGACTATGGCTACACCTTC; cdr3_aa: CASSYHLGADYGYTF
v_call: TRBV4-3; j_call: TRBJ2-6; clone_size: many; d_call: NA; cdr3_length: 16; cdr3_nt: TGCGCCAGCAGCCAAGAATACGTTACTGGGGCCAACGTCCTGACTTTC; cdr3_aa: CASSQEYVTGANVLTF
v_call: TRBV7-2; j_call: TRBJ1-4; clone_size: NA; d_call: NA; cdr3_length: 14; cdr3_nt: TGTGCCAGCAGCCCCCCGGGACATAATGAAAAACTGTTTTTT; cdr3_aa: CASSPPGHNEKLFF
v_call: TRBV30; j_call: TRBJ1-1; clone_size: NA; d_call: NA; cdr3_length: 11; cdr3_nt: TGTGCCAGCGGCCGGGGCACTGAAGCTTTCTTT; cdr3_aa: CASGRGTEAFF
v_call: TRBV30; j_call: TRBJ1-2; clone_size: NA; d_call: NA; cdr3_length: 14; cdr3_nt: TGTGCCTGGAGTGTAAGGTGGGGGGCAGAGGGCTACACCTTC; cdr3_aa: CAWSVRWGAEGYTF
v_call: TRBV6-6; j_call: TRBJ2-7; clone_size: NA; d_call: NA; cdr3_length: 12; cdr3_nt: TGTGCCACATCACCGGGAGAACACGAGCAGTACTTC; cdr3_aa: CATSPGEHEQYF
v_call: TRBV5-1; j_call: TRBJ2-1; clone_size: few; d_call: TRBD1; cdr3_length: 16; cdr3_nt: TGCGCCAGCAGCCAAACTGCGGGACAGGGGCGCAATGAGCAGTTCTTC; cdr3_aa: CASSQTAGQGRNEQFF
v_call: TRBV7-2; j_call: TRBJ2-7; clone_size: NA; d_call: NA; cdr3_length: 14; cdr3_nt: TGTGCCAGCAGCTTAGGAGTCCCCCGGGACGAGCAGTACTTC; cdr3_aa: CASSLGVPRDEQYF
v_call: TRBV7-3; j_call: TRBJ1-1; clone_size: NA; d_call: NA; cdr3_length: 13; cdr3_nt: TGTGCCAGCAGCTTGACACTGGACACTGAAGCTTTCTTT; cdr3_aa: CASSLTLDTEAFF
v_call: TRBV21-1; j_call: TRBJ1-4; clone_size: NA; d_call: NA; cdr3_length: 17; cdr3_nt: TGTGCCAGCAGCAAAGGACAGGTTATTGCAACTAATGAAAAACTGTTTTTT; cdr3_aa: CASSKGQVIATNEKLFF
v_call: TRBV19; j_call: TRBJ1-5; clone_size: NA; d_call: NA; cdr3_length: 14; cdr3_nt: TGTGCCAGTAGGGACCGGAGGGGGGTGCAGCCCCAGCATTTT; cdr3_aa: CASRDRRGVQPQHF
v_call: TRBV2; j_call: TRBJ1-2; clone_size: NA; d_call: NA; cdr3_length: 14; cdr3_nt: TGTGCCAGCAGTGTAATTGCGGGGATTTTTGGCTACACCTTC; cdr3_aa: CASSVIAGIFGYTF
v_call: TRBV28; j_call: TRBJ2-2; clone_size: NA; d_call: TRBD2; cdr3_length: 15; cdr3_nt: TGTGCCAGCAGTTTTCGCGGGAGGGGCAGCGGGGAGCTGTTTTTT; cdr3_aa: CASSFRGRGSGELFF
v_call: TRBV6-1; j_call: TRBJ2-7; clone_size: NA; d_call: NA; cdr3_length: 14; cdr3_nt: TGTGCCAGCAATCTCCAACAACAGGGCTACGAGCAGTACTTC; cdr3_aa: CASNLQQQGYEQYF
v_call: TRBV25-1; j_call: TRBJ2-7; clone_size: NA; d_call: NA; cdr3_length: 13; cdr3_nt: TGTGCCAGCAGCGGGCGGTTGGCCCACGAGCAGTACTTC; cdr3_aa: CASSGRLAHEQYF
v_call: TRBV28; j_call: TRBJ2-2; clone_size: NA; d_call: NA; cdr3_length: 14; cdr3_nt: TGTGCCAGCAGTTCTGGGGCTTACACCGGGGAGCTGTTTTTT; cdr3_aa: CASSSGAYTGELFF
v_call: TRBV30; j_call: TRBJ1-4; clone_size: NA; d_call: NA; cdr3_length: 14; cdr3_nt: TGTGCCTGGAGTGGTGGGGGCACTAATGAAAAACTGTTTTTT; cdr3_aa: CAWSGGGTNEKLFF
v_call: TRBV4-3; j_call: TRBJ2-3; clone_size: NA; d_call: TRBD1; cdr3_length: 15; cdr3_nt: TGCGCCAGCAGCCCGGGGACAGGGGGCACAGATACGCAGTATTTT; cdr3_aa: CASSPGTGGTDTQYF
v_call: TRBV5-1; j_call: TRBJ2-5; clone_size: NA; d_call: NA; cdr3_length: 12; cdr3_nt: TGCGCCAGCAGCTTTGGTGATGAGACCCAGTACTTC; cdr3_aa: CASSFGDETQYF
v_call: TRBV30; j_call: TRBJ2-2; clone_size: once; d_call: TRBD2; cdr3_length: 14; cdr3_nt: TGTGCCTTCGCTAGCGGGACGAACACCGGGGAGCTGTTTTTT; cdr3_aa: CAFASGTNTGELFF
v_call: TRBV6-5; j_call: TRBJ2-2; clone_size: NA; d_call: NA; cdr3_length: 16; cdr3_nt: TGTGCCAGCAGTTACTTGCCAGCGGGTAACACCGGGGAGCTGTTTTTT; cdr3_aa: CASSYLPAGNTGELFF
v_call: TRBV29-1; j_call: TRBJ2-7; clone_size: NA; d_call: NA; cdr3_length: 14; cdr3_nt: TGCAGCGTGACGGGGCTAGGAGGCCTCTACGAGCAGTACTTC; cdr3_aa: CSVTGLGGLYEQYF
v_call: TRBV27; j_call: TRBJ2-6; clone_size: NA; d_call: TRBD2; cdr3_length: 19; cdr3_nt: TGTGCCAGCAGTCACCATAGTGGCGGGAGGGTTTCTGGGGCCAACGTCCTGACTTTC; cdr3_aa: CASSHHSGGRVSGANVLTF
v_call: TRBV29-1; j_call: TRBJ2-7; clone_size: NA; d_call: TRBD2; cdr3_length: 19; cdr3_nt: TGCAGCGTTGAAGTCCCCCCGGGACTAGCGGGAGGCGGTGGCTACGAGCAGTACTTC; cdr3_aa: CSVEVPPGLAGGGGYEQYF
v_call: TRBV5-6; j_call: TRBJ2-1; clone_size: few; d_call: NA; cdr3_length: 15; cdr3_nt: TGTGCCAGCAGCCCCTTCCAGCGGACTCTCAATGAGCAGTTCTTC; cdr3_aa: CASSPFQRTLNEQFF
v_call: TRBV5-1; j_call: TRBJ2-1; clone_size: once; d_call: NA; cdr3_length: 14; cdr3_nt: TGCGCCACCACTCGCGACACTGGGGGCAATGAGCAGTTCTTC; cdr3_aa: CATTRDTGGNEQFF
v_call: TRBV6-1; j_call: TRBJ1-2; clone_size: NA; d_call: NA; cdr3_length: 15; cdr3_nt: TGTGCCAGCAGCTTTCCAACCGGGGGAAACTATGGCTACACCTTC; cdr3_aa: CASSFPTGGNYGYTF
v_call: TRBV18; j_call: TRBJ1-5; clone_size: NA; d_call: NA; cdr3_length: 14; cdr3_nt: TGTGCCAGCTCACCATCAGGGGATCGTCAGCCCCAGCATTTT; cdr3_aa: CASSPSGDRQPQHF
v_call: TRBV27; j_call: TRBJ2-3; clone_size: NA; d_call: TRBD1; cdr3_length: 14; cdr3_nt: TGTGCCAGCAGTTTAGGGACAGGCACAGATACGCAGTATTTT; cdr3_aa: CASSLGTGTDTQYF
v_call: TRBV21-1; j_call: TRBJ2-7; clone_size: NA; d_call: NA; cdr3_length: 16; cdr3_nt: TGTGCCAGCAGCAAAGGGGGTCCCTCAGGGGTTAACGAGCAGTACTTC; cdr3_aa: CASSKGGPSGVNEQYF
v_call: TRBV7-6; j_call: TRBJ2-1; clone_size: NA; d_call: NA; cdr3_length: 15; cdr3_nt: TGTGCCAGCAGCTTAAACGCCCAAACCTACAATGAGCAGTTCTTC; cdr3_aa: CASSLNAQTYNEQFF
v_call: TRBV4-3; j_call: TRBJ1-4; clone_size: many; d_call: NA; cdr3_length: 15; cdr3_nt: TGCGCCAGCAGCCAAGATACGGGACCTAATGAAAAACTGTTTTTT; cdr3_aa: CASSQDTGPNEKLFF
v_call: TRBV2; j_call: TRBJ2-3; clone_size: NA; d_call: TRBD1; cdr3_length: 16; cdr3_nt: TGTGCCAGCAGCTCTGGGACAGTTATCATCACAGATACGCAGTATTTT; cdr3_aa: CASSSGTVIITDTQYF
v_call: TRBV5-1; j_call: TRBJ2-4; clone_size: NA; d_call: TRBD1; cdr3_length: 14; cdr3_nt: TGCGCCAGCAGTTTAGGACAGGGAGTAAACATTCAGTACTTC; cdr3_aa: CASSLGQGVNIQYF
v_call: TRBV7-8; j_call: TRBJ1-4; clone_size: NA; d_call: NA; cdr3_length: 15; cdr3_nt: TGTGCCAGCAGCACCAATTGGGGGCAGGGTGAAAAACTGTTTTTT; cdr3_aa: CASSTNWGQGEKLFF
v_call: TRBV29-1; j_call: TRBJ1-5; clone_size: NA; d_call: NA; cdr3_length: 12; cdr3_nt: TGCAGCGTGTCAGGGGGCAATCAGCCCCAGCATTTT; cdr3_aa: CSVSGGNQPQHF
v_call: TRBV28; j_call: TRBJ1-1; clone_size: NA; d_call: NA; cdr3_length: 15; cdr3_nt: TGTGCCAGCAGTTTTTTTTCGGTAGGGGACACTGAAGCTTTCTTT; cdr3_aa: CASSFFSVGDTEAFF
v_call: TRBV5-4; j_call: TRBJ2-3; clone_size: NA; d_call: NA; cdr3_length: 14; cdr3_nt: TGTGCCAGCAGCTTGTGGCAGGGAATAGATACGCAGTATTTT; cdr3_aa: CASSLWQGIDTQYF
v_call: TRBV5-1; j_call: TRBJ2-7; clone_size: NA; d_call: NA; cdr3_length: 13; cdr3_nt: TGCGCCAGCAGCTCGGGTGGAGGTGGCGAGCAGTACTTC; cdr3_aa: CASSSGGGGEQYF
v_call: TRBV7-9; j_call: TRBJ2-5; clone_size: NA; d_call: NA; cdr3_length: 16; cdr3_nt: TGTGCCAGCAGCCAATGGACGGGGAGGAGGGGAGAGACCCAGTACTTC; cdr3_aa: CASSQWTGRRGETQYF
v_call: TRBV19; j_call: TRBJ2-2; clone_size: NA; d_call: NA; cdr3_length: 16; cdr3_nt: TGTGCCAGTAGTATTTCCCCCGACGGGTCTCCCGGGGAGCTGTTTTTT; cdr3_aa: CASSISPDGSPGELFF
v_call: TRBV19; j_call: TRBJ1-5; clone_size: NA; d_call: NA; cdr3_length: 16; cdr3_nt: TGTGCCAGTAGTTCACCGCCCGGGACCTCCAATCAGCCCCAGCATTTT; cdr3_aa: CASSSPPGTSNQPQHF
v_call: TRBV11-2; j_call: TRBJ2-7; clone_size: once; d_call: NA; cdr3_length: 13; cdr3_nt: TGTGCCAGCAGCTTAGGGCTGATCGGCGAGCAGTACTTC; cdr3_aa: CASSLGLIGEQYF
v_call: TRBV20-1; j_call: TRBJ2-1; clone_size: NA; d_call: NA; cdr3_length: 11; cdr3_nt: TGCAGTGGGAGCGCCCTCAATGAGCAGTTCTTC; cdr3_aa: CSGSALNEQFF
v_call: TRBV19; j_call: TRBJ1-2; clone_size: NA; d_call: NA; cdr3_length: 13; cdr3_nt: TGTGCCAGTACTTGGGGGATCGGCTATGGCTACACCTTC; cdr3_aa: CASTWGIGYGYTF
v_call: TRBV18; j_call: TRBJ2-1; clone_size: NA; d_call: TRBD1; cdr3_length: 15; cdr3_nt: TGTGCCAGCTCACCCAACAGGGGGGAATACAATGAGCAGTTCTTC; cdr3_aa: CASSPNRGEYNEQFF
v_call: TRBV9; j_call: TRBJ1-2; clone_size: once; d_call: TRBD1; cdr3_length: 13; cdr3_nt: TGTGCCAGCTCTCTGACAGGGGGTCAAGGCTACACCTTC; cdr3_aa: CASSLTGGQGYTF
v_call: TRBV28; j_call: TRBJ2-6; clone_size: NA; d_call: NA; cdr3_length: 17; cdr3_nt: TGTGCCAGCAGAGGACGGACTGTCGAGTCTGGGGCCAACGTCCTGACTTTC; cdr3_aa: CASRGRTVESGANVLTF
v_call: TRBV29-1; j_call: TRBJ2-7; clone_size: NA; d_call: NA; cdr3_length: 13; cdr3_nt: TGCAGCGCCACTACAGGCAGCTCCTACGAGCAGTACTTC; cdr3_aa: CSATTGSSYEQYF
v_call: TRBV5-1; j_call: TRBJ2-7; clone_size: NA; d_call: NA; cdr3_length: 12; cdr3_nt: TGCGCCAGCAGCTTGGGGACCCACGAGCGATACTTC; cdr3_aa: CASSLGTHERYF
v_call: TRBV27; j_call: TRBJ1-1; clone_size: NA; d_call: TRBD1; cdr3_length: 12; cdr3_nt: TGTGCCAGCAGTGAACAGGGGGCCGCAGCTTTCTTT; cdr3_aa: CASSEQGAAAFF
v_call: TRBV6-1; j_call: TRBJ2-7; clone_size: NA; d_call: NA; cdr3_length: 13; cdr3_nt: TGTGCCAGCAGTCTATTCCCTGGGGACGAGCAGTACTTC; cdr3_aa: CASSLFPGDEQYF
v_call: TRBV18; j_call: TRBJ1-5; clone_size: NA; d_call: NA; cdr3_length: 14; cdr3_nt: TGTGCCAGCTCACTCCTGGGGCGCAATCAGCCCCAGCATTTT; cdr3_aa: CASSLLGRNQPQHF
v_call: TRBV7-2; j_call: TRBJ2-1; clone_size: NA; d_call: TRBD2; cdr3_length: 16; cdr3_nt: TGTGCCAGCAGCTTAGGGCTAGCGGCCCCCTACAATGAGCAGTTCTTC; cdr3_aa: CASSLGLAAPYNEQFF